A selection of T cell receptor beta chains follows, all from one sample in a study of response to subunit inactivated influenza vaccine. From the RT-PCR reads, TCRdb called clonotypes with MiXCR, one entry per CDR3 protein. Among about 520,000 distinct CDR3 sequences listed, around 7.9% were seen once. This material consisted of PBMCs from blood, taken about 23 months after vaccination. These receptors came from a man aged 45-69 years who received an inactivated influenza vaccine. Each CDR3 is given with its conserved first and last residue. Fields, in order: J gene, clone size, V gene, D gene, CDR3 DNA, CDR3 protein. A D gene is named only where the DNA matches it firmly. Not all rows give a size; the values are once, few, many and, for expanded clones, a class.

j_call: TRBJ1-1
clone_size: few
v_call: TRBV6-1
d_call: TRBD1
cdr3_nt: TGTGCCAGCACCCTGGACAGGATGAACACTGAAGCTTTCTTT
cdr3_aa: CASTLDRMNTEAFF

j_call: TRBJ2-1
clone_size: NA
v_call: TRBV18
d_call: NA
cdr3_nt: TGTGCCACCATGTCAGGTAGAGTCAATGAGCAGTTCTTC
cdr3_aa: CATMSGRVNEQFF

j_call: TRBJ2-4
clone_size: NA
v_call: TRBV7-9
d_call: NA
cdr3_nt: TGTGCCAGCAGTCCCGGACCTCAGGGGAACATTCAGTACTTC
cdr3_aa: CASSPGPQGNIQYF

j_call: TRBJ2-5
clone_size: many
v_call: TRBV29-1
d_call: NA
cdr3_nt: TGCAGCGTTGAAGTCGGCGAGACCCAGTACTTC
cdr3_aa: CSVEVGETQYF

j_call: TRBJ1-6
clone_size: NA
v_call: TRBV27
d_call: NA
cdr3_nt: TGTGCCAGCAGGACGAACAGGGTGGCCTATAATTCACCCCTCCACTTT
cdr3_aa: CASRTNRVAYNSPLHF

j_call: TRBJ1-2
clone_size: once
v_call: TRBV5-1
d_call: NA
cdr3_nt: TGCGCCAGCAGCTTGGGACAGCCTTACTATGGCTACACCTTC
cdr3_aa: CASSLGQPYYGYTF

j_call: TRBJ2-5
clone_size: many
v_call: TRBV20-1
d_call: TRBD2
cdr3_nt: TGCAGTGCTAGAGATTTCACGGGTGGGCTAGCGGGAGAAGAGACCCAGTACTTC
cdr3_aa: CSARDFTGGLAGEETQYF

j_call: TRBJ2-2
clone_size: NA
v_call: TRBV7-9
d_call: NA
cdr3_nt: TGTGCCAGCAGCCGAAACAAGGGGCCGGGCACCGGGGAGCTGTTTTTT
cdr3_aa: CASSRNKGPGTGELFF

j_call: TRBJ2-7
clone_size: NA
v_call: TRBV7-9
d_call: TRBD1
cdr3_nt: TGTGCCAGCAGCTCCGGGACAGTAGGCGAGCAGTACTTC
cdr3_aa: CASSSGTVGEQYF

j_call: TRBJ2-7
clone_size: many
v_call: TRBV7-9
d_call: NA
cdr3_nt: TGTGCCAGCAGCCCCTCCCCAGGGAGCGAGCAGTACTTC
cdr3_aa: CASSPSPGSEQYF

j_call: TRBJ2-5
clone_size: many
v_call: TRBV21-1
d_call: NA
cdr3_nt: TGTGCCAGCAGCAAAGGACGGTGCCAAGAGACCCAGTACTTC
cdr3_aa: CASSKGRCQETQYF

j_call: TRBJ2-5
clone_size: few
v_call: TRBV27
d_call: TRBD1
cdr3_nt: TGTGCCAGCAGTAGGGACAGAGGGACGGAGACCCAGTACTTC
cdr3_aa: CASSRDRGTETQYF

j_call: TRBJ2-5
clone_size: few
v_call: TRBV19
d_call: NA
cdr3_nt: TGTGCCAGTAGTGACCGCCAAGAGACCCAGTACTTC
cdr3_aa: CASSDRQETQYF

j_call: TRBJ2-7
clone_size: NA
v_call: TRBV6-2/TRBV6-3
d_call: NA
cdr3_nt: TGTGCCAGCAGGGGAACGGTTGTCTATGGCGAGCAGTACTTC
cdr3_aa: CASRGTVVYGEQYF

j_call: TRBJ2-1
clone_size: few
v_call: TRBV3-1
d_call: TRBD2
cdr3_nt: TGTGCCAGCAGCCATTGGACTAGCGGGATATCCTCCTACAATGAGCAGTTCTTC
cdr3_aa: CASSHWTSGISSYNEQFF

j_call: TRBJ2-7
clone_size: NA
v_call: TRBV20-1
d_call: NA
cdr3_nt: TGCAGTGCTAGCCCGGGACTCTCCTACGAGCAGTACTTC
cdr3_aa: CSASPGLSYEQYF

j_call: TRBJ1-1
clone_size: NA
v_call: TRBV4-3
d_call: NA
cdr3_nt: TGCGCCAGCAGCCAAGATCGGCCGGGTGAAGCTTTCTTT
cdr3_aa: CASSQDRPGEAFF

j_call: TRBJ1-2
clone_size: few
v_call: TRBV20-1
d_call: TRBD1
cdr3_nt: TGCAGTGCTAGCGTAGGGGGCGCAGGTGGCTACACCTTC
cdr3_aa: CSASVGGAGGYTF

j_call: TRBJ2-2
clone_size: few
v_call: TRBV5-1
d_call: NA
cdr3_nt: TGCGCCAGCAGCTTTGGTCACCCCGGGGAGCTGTTTTTT
cdr3_aa: CASSFGHPGELFF

j_call: TRBJ1-4
clone_size: NA
v_call: TRBV30
d_call: TRBD1
cdr3_nt: TGTGCCTGGAGTCGGACAGGGATGGCGGAAAAACTGTTTTTT
cdr3_aa: CAWSRTGMAEKLFF

j_call: TRBJ2-5
clone_size: few
v_call: TRBV25-1
d_call: TRBD2
cdr3_nt: TGTGCCAGCAGTGAACCCCTAGCGGGAGGGGAGACCCAGTACTTC
cdr3_aa: CASSEPLAGGETQYF

j_call: TRBJ2-2
clone_size: NA
v_call: TRBV6-2/TRBV6-3
d_call: NA
cdr3_nt: TGTGCCAGCAGGGAGCTCACACTCAACACCGGGGAGCTGTTTTTT
cdr3_aa: CASRELTLNTGELFF